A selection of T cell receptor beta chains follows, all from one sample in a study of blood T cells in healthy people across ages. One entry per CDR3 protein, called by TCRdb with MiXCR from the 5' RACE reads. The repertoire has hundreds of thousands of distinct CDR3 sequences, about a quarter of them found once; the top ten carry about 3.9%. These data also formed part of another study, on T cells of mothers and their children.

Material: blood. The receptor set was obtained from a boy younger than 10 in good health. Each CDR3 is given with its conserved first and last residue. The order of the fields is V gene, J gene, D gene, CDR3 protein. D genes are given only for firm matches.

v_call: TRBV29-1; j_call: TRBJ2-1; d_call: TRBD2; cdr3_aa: CSVPLTSGGYNEQFF
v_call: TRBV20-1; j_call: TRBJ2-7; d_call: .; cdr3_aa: CSARKDGRYEQYF
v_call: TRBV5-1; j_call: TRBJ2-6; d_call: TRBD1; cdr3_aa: CASSLELGTGTGANVLTF
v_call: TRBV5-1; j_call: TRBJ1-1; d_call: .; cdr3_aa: CASSLDAGVGTEAFF
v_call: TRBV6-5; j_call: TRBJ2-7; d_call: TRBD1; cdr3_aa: CASSVGTGLYEQYF
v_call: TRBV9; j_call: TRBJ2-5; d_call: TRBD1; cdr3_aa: CASSALTGAVETQYF
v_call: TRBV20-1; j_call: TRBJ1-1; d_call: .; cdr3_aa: CSANLRDTEAFF
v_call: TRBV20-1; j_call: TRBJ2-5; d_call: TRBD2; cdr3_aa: CSASGLGGETQYF
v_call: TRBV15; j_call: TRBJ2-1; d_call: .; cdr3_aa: CATSKTEYDYNEQFF
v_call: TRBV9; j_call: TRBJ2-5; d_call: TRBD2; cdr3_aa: CASSPPGGGYMNQETQYF
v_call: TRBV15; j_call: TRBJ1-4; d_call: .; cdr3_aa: CATSRDYPEYLRWATNEKLFF
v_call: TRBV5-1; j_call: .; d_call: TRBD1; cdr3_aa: CASSFGLRTGGYEQYF
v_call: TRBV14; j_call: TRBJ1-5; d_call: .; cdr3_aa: CASSQEGPYPGYNQPQHF
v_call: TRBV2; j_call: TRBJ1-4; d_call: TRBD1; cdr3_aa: CASSLLTGGFATNEKLFF
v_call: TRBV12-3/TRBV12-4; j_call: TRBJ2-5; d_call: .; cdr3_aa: CASRSTLGETQYF
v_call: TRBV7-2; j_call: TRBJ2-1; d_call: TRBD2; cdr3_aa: CASSLRLAGLYNEQFF
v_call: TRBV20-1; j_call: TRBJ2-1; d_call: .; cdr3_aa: CSADPTGSGSYNEQFF
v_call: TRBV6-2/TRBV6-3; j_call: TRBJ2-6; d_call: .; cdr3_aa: CASSYTELRDKLTF
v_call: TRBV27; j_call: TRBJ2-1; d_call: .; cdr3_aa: CASRPGGSYNEQFF
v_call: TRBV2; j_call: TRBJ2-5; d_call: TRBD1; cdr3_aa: CASGQGEGTQYF
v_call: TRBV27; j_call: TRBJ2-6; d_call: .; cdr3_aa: CASSLNGASGANVLTF
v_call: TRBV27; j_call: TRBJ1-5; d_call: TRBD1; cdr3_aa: CASGDRGQNQPQHF
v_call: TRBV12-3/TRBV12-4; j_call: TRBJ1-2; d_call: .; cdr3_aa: CASSLKGSNGYTF
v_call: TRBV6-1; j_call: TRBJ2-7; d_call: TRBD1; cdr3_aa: CASRATGVYEQYF
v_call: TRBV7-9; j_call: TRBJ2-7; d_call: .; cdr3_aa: CASSLAITDEQYF
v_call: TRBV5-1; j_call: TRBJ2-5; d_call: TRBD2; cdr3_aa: CASSLAGGEQETQYF
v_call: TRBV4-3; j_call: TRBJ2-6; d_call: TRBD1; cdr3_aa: CASSQSGQGSSGANVLTF
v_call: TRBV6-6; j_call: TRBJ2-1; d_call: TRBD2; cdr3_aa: CASSYPRTSGRWVEQFF
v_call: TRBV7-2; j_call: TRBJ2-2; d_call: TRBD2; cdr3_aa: CASSLLLAGGLSRELFF
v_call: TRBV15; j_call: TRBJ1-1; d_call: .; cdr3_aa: CATSSFQGRTEAFF
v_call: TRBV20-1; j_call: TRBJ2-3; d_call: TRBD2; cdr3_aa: CSARPRLAGSTDTQYF
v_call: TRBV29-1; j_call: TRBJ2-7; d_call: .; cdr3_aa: CSVPRKFFTSSYEQHF
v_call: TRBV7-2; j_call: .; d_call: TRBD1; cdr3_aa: CASSLSPTGEETQYF
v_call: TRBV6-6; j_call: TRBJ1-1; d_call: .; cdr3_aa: CASTILGNTEAFF
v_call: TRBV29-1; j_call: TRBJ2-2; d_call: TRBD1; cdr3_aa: CSVGTGDTGELFF
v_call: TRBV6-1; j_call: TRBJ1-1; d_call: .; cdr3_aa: CAISEGIRGAEAFF
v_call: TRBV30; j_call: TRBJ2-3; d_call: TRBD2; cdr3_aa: CAWSGLAGGTDTQYF
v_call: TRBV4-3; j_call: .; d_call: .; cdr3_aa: CASSHPSKANSYEQYF
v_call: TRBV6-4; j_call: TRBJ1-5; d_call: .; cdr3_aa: CASKPGRGDYSNQPQHF
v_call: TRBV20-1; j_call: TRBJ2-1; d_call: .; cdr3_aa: CSARALLGEQFF
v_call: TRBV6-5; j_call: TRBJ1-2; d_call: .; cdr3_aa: CASSTGTTFYGYTF
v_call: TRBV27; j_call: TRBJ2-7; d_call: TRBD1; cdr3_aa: CASRQPGTGTYEQYF
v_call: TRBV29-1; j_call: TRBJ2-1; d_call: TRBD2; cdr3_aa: CSVSGGPISYNEQFF
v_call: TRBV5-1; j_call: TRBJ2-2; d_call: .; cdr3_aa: CASSDAGTLLGGELFF
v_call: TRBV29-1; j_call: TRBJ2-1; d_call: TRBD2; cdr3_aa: CSVDRGGSSYNEQFF
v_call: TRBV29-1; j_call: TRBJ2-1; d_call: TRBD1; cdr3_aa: CSVQDRLNEQFF
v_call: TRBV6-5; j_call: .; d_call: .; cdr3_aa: CASSPYRTGYEQYF
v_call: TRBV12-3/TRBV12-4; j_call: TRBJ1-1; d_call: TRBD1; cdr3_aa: CASSPDRGAFF
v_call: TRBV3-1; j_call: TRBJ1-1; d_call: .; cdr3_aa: CASSPRMNTEAFF
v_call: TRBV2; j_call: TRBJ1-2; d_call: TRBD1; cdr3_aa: CASNRGQGEGGYTF
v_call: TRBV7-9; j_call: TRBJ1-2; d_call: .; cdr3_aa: CASSHLGLGQGSGYTF
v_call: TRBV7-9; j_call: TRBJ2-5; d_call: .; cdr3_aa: CASSFSGQWRSQYF
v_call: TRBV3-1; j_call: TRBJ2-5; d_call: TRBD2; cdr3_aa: CASSQARSGGRETQYF
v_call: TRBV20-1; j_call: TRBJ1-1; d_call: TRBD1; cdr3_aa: CSALAGQGHTEAFF
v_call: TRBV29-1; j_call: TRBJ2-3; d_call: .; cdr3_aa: CSLRPSSTDTQYF
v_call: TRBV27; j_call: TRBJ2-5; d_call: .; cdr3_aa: CASGVPRSLETQYF
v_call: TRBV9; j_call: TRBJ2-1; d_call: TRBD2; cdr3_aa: CASSAAGLDFNEQFF
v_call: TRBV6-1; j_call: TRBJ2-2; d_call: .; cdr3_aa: CASRAETTGELFF
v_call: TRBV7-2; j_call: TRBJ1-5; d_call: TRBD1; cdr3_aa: CASSPRDRDNQPQHF
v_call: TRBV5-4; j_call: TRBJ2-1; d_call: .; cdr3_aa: CASSLIDNYNEQFF